Below, one T cell receptor beta chain is given with its context. The antigen is not known. The data belong to a study of identifying expanded T cells in peripheral blood. Study conclusions and caveats: Approximately two-week clone count variance significantly increased as total template count grew.

The assay was immunoSEQ multiplex PCR, and TCRdb's table has in-frame clones only and misses some. The sample lists around 100,000 clones, roughly nine tenths seen once, with about a sixth in the top ten. CDR3 size: 15 residues. Germline CDR1 is SNHLY and CDR2 is FYNNEI. With 7 bases clipped from V and 6 bases from J, the junction kept 14 bases outside the gene matches. This sequence originates from a person aged 18 to 75 in good health. The sequenced material came from blood. This chain connects TRBV2 to TRBJ1-2; the match to TRBD1 covers 7 bases. The CDR3 spells CASTSASTGRDGYTF. CDR3 sequence (DNA): TGTGCCAGCACCTCGGCATCGACAGGGCGCGATGGCTACACCTTC.